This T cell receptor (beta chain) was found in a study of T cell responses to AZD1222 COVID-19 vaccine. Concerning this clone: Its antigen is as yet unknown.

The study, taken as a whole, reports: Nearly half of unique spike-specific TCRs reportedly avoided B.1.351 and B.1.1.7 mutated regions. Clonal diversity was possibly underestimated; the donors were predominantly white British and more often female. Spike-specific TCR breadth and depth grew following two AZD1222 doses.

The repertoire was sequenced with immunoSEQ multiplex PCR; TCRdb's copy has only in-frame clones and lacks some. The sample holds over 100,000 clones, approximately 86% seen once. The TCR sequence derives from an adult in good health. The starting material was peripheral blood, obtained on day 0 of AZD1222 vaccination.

CDR3 sequence (DNA): TGTGCCTGGACTGGGATGCGGGACACCGGGGAGCTGTTTTTT. Protein: CAWTGMRDTGELFF. V usage is TRBV30 and J usage is TRBJ2-2; TRBD2 might be the D (5 bases). The CDR3 contains 14 residues. Germline V gene sequence: CDR1 GTSNPN, CDR2 SVGIG (reference sequence). V was clipped by 4 bases and J by 3 bases, with 12 bases between them.